This T cell receptor (beta chain) was profiled in a study of blood T cell repertoires in COVID-19. Background on the study: PBMCs, B-cell-depleted T cells, or T cells were the source of the cDNA or gDNA that made up the material.

In the original workflow: Amplified reference gene primers provided the basis for estimating nucleated cell counts. The assay was immunoSEQ multiplex PCR, and TCRdb's table has in-frame clones only and misses some. V, J and clone size reflect that table, while D and trimming were determined from the DNA. The sample has around 210,000 clones; around 90% are singletons. Everyone who took part was 18 to 89 years old, and they came from about two dozen US areas. Participants' own reports of clinical history determined their cohort assignment. In germline, CDR1 is MNHEY, CDR2 SVGAGI. Between the trimmed V and J ends, which lost 8 bases and 5 bases, there was a span of 18 bases. CDR3 length equals 14 residues. This clone was counted once.

Sequencing was done on a sample of PBMCs or T cells enriched from blood (not recorded which). This TCR was sampled from a woman in her late teens or twenties who had recovered from COVID-19. The J gene is TRBJ1-1, the V gene TRBV6-5, with a weak D call TRBD1 (5 bases). The CDR3 DNA reads TGTGCCAGCTACCAGGGAGGCGGGAAGACTGAAGCTTTCTTT. It specifies CASYQGGGKTEAFF.